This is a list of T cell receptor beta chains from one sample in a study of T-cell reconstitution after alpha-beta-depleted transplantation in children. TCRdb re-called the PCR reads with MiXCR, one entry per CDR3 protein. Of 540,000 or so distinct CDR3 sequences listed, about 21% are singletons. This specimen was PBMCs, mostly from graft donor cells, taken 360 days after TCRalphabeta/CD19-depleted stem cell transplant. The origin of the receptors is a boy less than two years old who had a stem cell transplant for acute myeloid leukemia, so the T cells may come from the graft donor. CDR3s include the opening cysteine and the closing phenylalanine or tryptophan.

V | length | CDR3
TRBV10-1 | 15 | CASSESPGQYNEQFF
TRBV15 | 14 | CATSSEGADNEQFF
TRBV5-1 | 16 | CASSPPLAGWKETQYF
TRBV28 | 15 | CASSPLRDLRHEQFF
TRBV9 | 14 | CASSVGTRGYEQYF
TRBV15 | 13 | CATSKTGMGTQYF
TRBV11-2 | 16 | CASSQTSGQSRYGYTF
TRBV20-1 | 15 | CSARESRGPTDTQYF
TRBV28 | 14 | CASRDRGHGNTIYF
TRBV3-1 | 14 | CASSQRGQGYEQYF
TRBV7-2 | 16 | CASSLGPSGGGNEQFF
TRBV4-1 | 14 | CASSFRVDDNEQFF
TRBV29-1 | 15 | CSVPRISVGAETQYF
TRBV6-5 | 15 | CASSYSKAGPYEQYF
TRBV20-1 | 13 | CSAGEGHRHEQYF
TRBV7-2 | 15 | CASSLAIAGINEQFF
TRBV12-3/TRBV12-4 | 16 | CASRTSGGRNQETQYF
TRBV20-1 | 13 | CTTLAGPEDEQFF
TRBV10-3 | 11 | CATGPHAEQFF
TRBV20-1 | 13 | CSASQTAIQPQHF
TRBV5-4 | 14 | CASSLMGDRQPQHF
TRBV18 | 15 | CASSPTTLGQETQYF
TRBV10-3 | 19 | CAISDPGTSGAAYNNEQFF
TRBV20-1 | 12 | CSAGTSSETQYF
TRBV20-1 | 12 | CSARGSLVTQYF
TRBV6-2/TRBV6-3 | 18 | CASSLGLAGGRKYNEQFF
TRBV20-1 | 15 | CSAREQGGAYNEQFF
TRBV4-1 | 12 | CASSQVADTQYF
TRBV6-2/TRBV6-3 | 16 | CASIEGLAGVINEQFF
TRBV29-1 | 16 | CSVEDQGLAGNNEQFF
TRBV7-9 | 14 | CASSFEQGSSPLHF
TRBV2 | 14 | CASSERSGTAEAFF
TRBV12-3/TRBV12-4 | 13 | CASSFTTGYGYTF
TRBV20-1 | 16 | CCASTPRLAGENIQYF
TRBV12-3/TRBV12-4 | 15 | CASSFQWGRYNEQFF
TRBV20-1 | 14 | CSARPPDLYYEQYF
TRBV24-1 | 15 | CATSDLDTKAGELFF
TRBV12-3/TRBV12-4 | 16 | CASSSPSGTGTDTQYF
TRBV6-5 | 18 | CASSYSRRDRSSNQPQHF
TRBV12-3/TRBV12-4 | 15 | CASSLYGSNTGELFF
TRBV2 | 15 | CASSGQGARNQPQHF
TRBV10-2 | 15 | CASRLLAGEYNEQFF
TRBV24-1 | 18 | CATSDLPGPSLLAGELFF
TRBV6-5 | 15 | CASSLGAGGSYGYTF
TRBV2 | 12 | CASRTEKETQYF
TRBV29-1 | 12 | CSVPGGGTEAFF
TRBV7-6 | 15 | CASSSTGGTYNERFF
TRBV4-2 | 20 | CASSQDHFRQGFSGANVLTF
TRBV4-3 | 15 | CASSQESQLTGELFF
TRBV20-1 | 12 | CSALSGGSTQYF
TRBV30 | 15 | CAWSHTGAPGETQYF
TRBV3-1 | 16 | CASSRLDRGRTDTQYF
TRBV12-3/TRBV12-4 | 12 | CASSSRRQPQHF
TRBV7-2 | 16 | CASSLVGTSDTGELFF
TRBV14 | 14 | CASSQDLGYNEQFF